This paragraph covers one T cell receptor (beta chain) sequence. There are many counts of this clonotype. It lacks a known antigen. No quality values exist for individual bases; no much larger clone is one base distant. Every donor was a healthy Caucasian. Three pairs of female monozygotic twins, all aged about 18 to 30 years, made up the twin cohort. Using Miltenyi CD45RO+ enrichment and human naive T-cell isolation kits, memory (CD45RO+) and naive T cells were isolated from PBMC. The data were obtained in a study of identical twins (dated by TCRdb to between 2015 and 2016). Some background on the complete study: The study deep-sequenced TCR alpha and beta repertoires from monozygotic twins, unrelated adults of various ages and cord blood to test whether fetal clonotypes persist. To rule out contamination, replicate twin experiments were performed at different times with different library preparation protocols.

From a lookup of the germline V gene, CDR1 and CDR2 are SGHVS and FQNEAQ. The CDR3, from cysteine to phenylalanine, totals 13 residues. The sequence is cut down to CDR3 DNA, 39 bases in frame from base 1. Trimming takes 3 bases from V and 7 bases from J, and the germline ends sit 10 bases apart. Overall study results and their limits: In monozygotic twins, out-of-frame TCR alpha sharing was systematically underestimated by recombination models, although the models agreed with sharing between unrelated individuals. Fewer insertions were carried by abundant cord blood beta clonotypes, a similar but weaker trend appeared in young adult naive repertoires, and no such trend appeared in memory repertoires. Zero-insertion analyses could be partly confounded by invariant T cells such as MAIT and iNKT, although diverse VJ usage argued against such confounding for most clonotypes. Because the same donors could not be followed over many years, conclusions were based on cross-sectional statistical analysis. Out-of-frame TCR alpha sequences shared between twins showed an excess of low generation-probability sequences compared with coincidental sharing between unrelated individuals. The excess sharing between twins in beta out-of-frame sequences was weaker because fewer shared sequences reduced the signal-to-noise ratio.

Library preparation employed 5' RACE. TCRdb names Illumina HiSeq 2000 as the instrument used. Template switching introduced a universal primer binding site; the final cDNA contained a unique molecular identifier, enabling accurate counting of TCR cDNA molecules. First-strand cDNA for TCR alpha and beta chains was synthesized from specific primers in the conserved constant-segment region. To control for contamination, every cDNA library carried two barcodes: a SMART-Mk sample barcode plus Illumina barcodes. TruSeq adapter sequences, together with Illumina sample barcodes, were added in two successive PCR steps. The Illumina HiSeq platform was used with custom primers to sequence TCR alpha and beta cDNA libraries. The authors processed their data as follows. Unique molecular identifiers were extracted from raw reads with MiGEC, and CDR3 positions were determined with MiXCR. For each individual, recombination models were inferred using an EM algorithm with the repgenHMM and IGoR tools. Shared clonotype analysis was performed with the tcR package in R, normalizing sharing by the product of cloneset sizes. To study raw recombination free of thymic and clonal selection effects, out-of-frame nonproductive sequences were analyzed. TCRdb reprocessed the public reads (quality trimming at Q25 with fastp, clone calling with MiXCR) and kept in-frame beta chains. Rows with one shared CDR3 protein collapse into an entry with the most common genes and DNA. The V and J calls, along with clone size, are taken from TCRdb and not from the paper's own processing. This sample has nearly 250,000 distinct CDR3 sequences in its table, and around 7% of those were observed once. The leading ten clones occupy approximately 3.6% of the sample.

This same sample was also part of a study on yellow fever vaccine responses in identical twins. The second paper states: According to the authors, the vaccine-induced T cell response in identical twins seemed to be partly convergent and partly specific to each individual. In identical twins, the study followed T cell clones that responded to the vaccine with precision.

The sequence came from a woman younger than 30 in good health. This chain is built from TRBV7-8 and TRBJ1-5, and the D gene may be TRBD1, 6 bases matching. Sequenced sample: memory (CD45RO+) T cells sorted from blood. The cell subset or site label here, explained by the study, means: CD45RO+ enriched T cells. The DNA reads TGTGCCAGCAGCTTGGGGGGGGCACAGCCCCAGCATTTT. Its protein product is CASSLGGAQPQHF.